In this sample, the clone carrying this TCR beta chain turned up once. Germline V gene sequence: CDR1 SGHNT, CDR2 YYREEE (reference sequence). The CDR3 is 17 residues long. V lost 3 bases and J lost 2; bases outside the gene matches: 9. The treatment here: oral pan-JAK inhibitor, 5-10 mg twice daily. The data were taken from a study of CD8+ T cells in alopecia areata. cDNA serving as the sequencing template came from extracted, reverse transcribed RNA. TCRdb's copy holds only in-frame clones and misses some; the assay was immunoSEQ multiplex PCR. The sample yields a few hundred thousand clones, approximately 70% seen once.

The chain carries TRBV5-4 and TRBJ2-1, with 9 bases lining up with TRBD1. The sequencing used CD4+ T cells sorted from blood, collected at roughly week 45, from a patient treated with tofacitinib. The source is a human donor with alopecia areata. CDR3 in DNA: TGTGCCAGCAGCTCTCAACAGGGGGCGAAGACCTACAATGAGCAGTTCTTC. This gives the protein CASSSQQGAKTYNEQFF.